This TCR beta chain was sequenced during a study of tissue T cells after allogeneic stem cell transplantation. Repertoires were generated with immunoSEQ multiplex PCR, while TCRdb's copy carries only in-frame clones and drops some. The sample has under 4,500 clones, approximately 72% seen once. CDR3 length equals 14 residues. Per the germline V gene, CDR1 is ENHRY and CDR2 is SYGVKD. V gave up 3 bases and J gave up 5 bases; unmatched junction bases: 6. This TCR was recovered from an older male donor with lung cancer. Sequencing was performed on left colon tissue, taken at autopsy. The chain couples TRBV10-3 to TRBJ1-1; 7 nucleotides match TRBD1. The CDR3: CAISDRQGYTEAFF. The CDR3 bases are TGTGCCATCAGTGACCGACAGGGCTATACTGAAGCTTTCTTT.